Listed below are T cell receptor beta chains from one sample, sequenced in a study of PD-1 blockade in classical Hodgkin lymphoma. Assay: immunoSEQ multiplex PCR; the TCRdb copy retains only in-frame clones and omits some. The table lists some 39,000 clones, about 90% of them singletons. The sample consisted of peripheral blood mononuclear cells (PBMCs), taken at baseline. The source is a human donor with classical Hodgkin lymphoma. CDR3s include the opening cysteine and the closing phenylalanine or tryptophan. The D gene is left open where the match is weak. The size field is filled for only some rows; it gives once, few, many or a size class.

d_call,v_call,j_call,clone_size,cdr3_aa,cdr3_nt
TRBD2,TRBV19,TRBJ2-1,NA,CASEAGGLPNEQFF,TGTGCCAGTGAGGCGGGGGGGCTCCCCAATGAGCAGTTCTTC
TRBD2,TRBV7-9,TRBJ2-3,NA,CASSFYLAGRLTQYF,TGTGCCAGCAGCTTCTATCTAGCGGGGAGGTTGACGCAGTATTTT
TRBD1,TRBV2,TRBJ2-5,NA,CASSYTGGGEETQYF,TGTGCCAGCAGTTATACAGGGGGAGGAGAGGAGACCCAGTACTTC
TRBD1,TRBV6-4,TRBJ2-3,few,CASSDSAGQGGDTQYF,TGTGCCAGCAGTGACTCCGCGGGACAGGGAGGAGATACGCAGTATTTT
TRBD1,TRBV4-1,TRBJ2-1,NA,CASSPTGGVPNEQFF,TGCGCCAGCAGCCCGACAGGGGGGGTTCCCAATGAGCAGTTCTTC
TRBD2,TRBV11-1,TRBJ2-7,NA,CASSFPGTSGSLDEQYF,TGTGCCAGCAGCTTTCCGGGGACTAGCGGGAGTCTCGACGAGCAGTACTTC
TRBD2,TRBV4-3,TRBJ2-5,NA,CASSQDRLAGGRRYF,TGCGCCAGCAGCCAAGATAGACTAGCGGGGGGTCGGAGGTACTTC
NA,TRBV5-4,TRBJ2-6,few,CASSQAGANVLTF,TGTGCCAGCAGCCAAGCCGGGGCCAACGTCCTGACTTTC
TRBD2,TRBV28,TRBJ2-7,NA,CASSSPLGLAGHEQYF,TGTGCCAGCAGCTCCCCTCTGGGACTAGCGGGACACGAGCAGTACTTC
TRBD2,TRBV27,TRBJ2-7,NA,CASSFGAGRTYEQYF,TGTGCCAGCAGTTTCGGAGCGGGACGTACCTACGAGCAGTACTTC
TRBD2,TRBV5-6,TRBJ2-1,NA,CASSLSGSNDNEQFF,TGTGCCAGCAGCCTTAGCGGGAGTAACGACAATGAGCAGTTCTTC
TRBD1,TRBV28,TRBJ2-3,NA,CASSKRQGSRDTQYF,TGTGCCAGCAGTAAACGACAGGGTTCGCGAGATACGCAGTATTTT
TRBD1,TRBV5-1,TRBJ1-3,NA,CASSLEPTGGNTIYF,TGCGCCAGCAGCCTTGAACCGACAGGGGGAAACACCATATATTTT
NA,TRBV27,TRBJ2-7,few,CASSPRGGGVYEQYF,TGTGCCAGCAGTCCTCGAGGGGGAGGCGTCTACGAGCAGTACTTC
NA,TRBV7-2,TRBJ2-2,NA,CASSFAGELFF,TGTGCCAGCAGCTTCGCCGGGGAGCTGTTTTTT
NA,TRBV28,TRBJ2-7,NA,CASSLFRRAFGEQYF,TGTGCCAGCAGTTTATTTCGGAGGGCCTTTGGCGAGCAGTACTTC
NA,TRBV18,TRBJ1-1,few,CASSPLPTRAEAFF,TGTGCCAGCTCACCCTTACCGACACGCGCTGAAGCTTTCTTT
TRBD1,TRBV27,TRBJ2-3,NA,CASSLSTGGTQYF,TGTGCCAGCAGTTTATCTACAGGGGGTACGCAGTATTTT
NA,TRBV4-1,TRBJ2-7,NA,CASSQNYEQYF,TGCGCCAGCAGCCAAAATTACGAGCAGTACTTC
TRBD2,TRBV7-3,TRBJ2-3,once,CASSPGTSGSTDTQYF,TGTGCCAGCAGCCCAGGGACTAGCGGGAGCACAGATACGCAGTATTTT
NA,TRBV21-1,TRBJ1-2,once,CASSKARGYGYTF,TGTGCCAGCAGCAAAGCGAGGGGCTATGGCTACACCTTC
NA,TRBV13,TRBJ1-3,NA,CASSPTGYSGNTIYF,TGTGCCAGCAGCCCTACAGGGTACTCTGGAAACACCATATATTTT
NA,TRBV18,TRBJ1-3,NA,CASSDSLPDSGNTIYF,TGTGCCAGCTCAGACAGTCTCCCAGACTCTGGAAACACCATATATTTT
NA,TRBV11-2,TRBJ2-7,NA,CASSLVRVWTIGEQYF,TGTGCCAGCAGCTTAGTCAGGGTATGGACAATTGGCGAGCAGTACTTC
NA,TRBV6-4,TRBJ2-3,NA,CASSDRETDTQYF,TGTGCCAGCAGTGACCGGGAGACAGATACGCAGTATTTT
TRBD1,TRBV4-1,TRBJ2-7,NA,CASSQGDRSYEQYF,TGCGCCAGCAGCCAGGGGGACAGATCCTACGAGCAGTACTTC
NA,TRBV7-9,TRBJ1-5,NA,CASSLGAYQPQHF,TGTGCCAGCAGCCTGGGGGCTTATCAGCCCCAGCATTTT
NA,TRBV9,TRBJ2-5,NA,CASSVVSRADLLETQYF,TGTGCCAGCAGCGTAGTATCTCGGGCAGACCTCCTGGAGACCCAGTACTTC
NA,TRBV5-4,TRBJ2-1,NA,CASSFNAEQFF,TGTGCCAGCAGCTTTAACGCTGAGCAGTTCTTC
NA,TRBV9,TRBJ2-6,NA,CASSVSPDSGANVLTF,TGTGCCAGCAGCGTGAGTCCCGACTCTGGGGCCAACGTCCTGACTTTC
NA,TRBV4-1,TRBJ1-1,NA,CASSQDPVEGGEGAFF,TGCGCCAGCAGCCAAGACCCCGTGGAAGGGGGGGAGGGAGCTTTCTTT
TRBD2,TRBV27,TRBJ2-1,NA,CASRGGYNEQFF,TGTGCCAGCAGGGGGGGGTACAATGAGCAGTTCTTC
TRBD2,TRBV6-1,TRBJ2-7,NA,CASSETSGGPYEQYF,TGTGCCAGCAGTGAAACTAGCGGGGGTCCCTACGAGCAGTACTTC
TRBD2,TRBV5-8,TRBJ2-7,NA,CASSFDGGEAYEQYF,TGTGCCAGCAGCTTTGACGGGGGGGAGGCCTACGAGCAGTACTTC
TRBD2,TRBV19,TRBJ2-2,NA,CASSGGYTGELFF,TGTGCCAGTTCCGGGGGGTACACCGGGGAGCTGTTTTTT
TRBD1,TRBV10-3,TRBJ1-5,NA,CATGMTGDNQPQHF,TGTGCCACGGGGATGACAGGGGACAATCAGCCCCAGCATTTT
NA,TRBV7-3,TRBJ2-1,NA,CASSLTKGPYNEQFF,TGTGCCAGCAGCTTAACGAAGGGCCCCTACAATGAGCAGTTCTTC
TRBD2,TRBV28,TRBJ2-2,once,CASSYSSGAFIGTGELFF,TGTGCCAGCAGTTATAGTAGCGGGGCTTTTATTGGGACCGGGGAGCTGTTTTTT
NA,TRBV5-1,TRBJ2-7,few,CASSSGPSGSYEQYF,TGCGCCAGCAGCTCCGGTCCTAGTGGATCCTACGAGCAGTACTTC
NA,TRBV6-5,TRBJ2-7,NA,CASSELGEQYF,TGTGCCAGCAGTGAATTAGGTGAGCAGTACTTC
NA,TRBV11-2,TRBJ2-7,NA,CASSLGGNSYEQYF,TGTGCCAGCAGCTTGGGCGGGAACTCCTACGAGCAGTACTTC
NA,TRBV5-8,TRBJ2-7,NA,CASSLSWPAPYYEQYF,TGTGCCAGCAGCTTGAGTTGGCCCGCCCCATACTACGAGCAGTACTTC
TRBD2,TRBV6-6,TRBJ2-3,NA,CASSATSGVTDTQYF,TGTGCCAGCAGTGCGACTAGCGGGGTAACAGATACGCAGTATTTT
NA,TRBV28,TRBJ2-3,once,CASSLLAPDTQYF,TGTGCCAGCAGTTTACTGGCTCCAGATACGCAGTATTTT
NA,TRBV6-1,TRBJ2-1,NA,CASEEGGRGYNEQFF,TGTGCCAGTGAGGAGGGGGGACGGGGTTACAATGAGCAGTTCTTC